The 13 T cell receptor beta chains reported below all come from one sample, sequenced in a study of T cells after yellow fever vaccination. TCRdb re-analysed the 5' RACE reads in MiXCR, keeping a single row per CDR3 protein. There are fewer than 400,000 distinct CDR3 sequences in the sample; approximately 11% occur only once, and 3% to 4% lies in the top ten. Sample: CD4+ T cells sorted from PBMCs, taken 45 days after the yellow fever booster vaccination. The receptors derive from a man aged 18 to 29 who received the YFV17D yellow fever vaccine.

This clonotype occurred a few times. This chain joins TRBV5-4 and TRBJ1-3, with 7 bases identical to TRBD1. CDR3 length: 15 residues. The trim removed 4 bases at V and 0 bases at J, leaving 4 bases unmatched. Per germline, CDR1 SGHNT and CDR2 YYREEE (reference sequence). CDR3 loop: CASSAGQYSGNTIYF. CDR3 in DNA: TGTGCCAGCAGCGCGGGACAGTACTCTGGAAACACCATATATTTT. Full variable domain (remainder filled in from reference TRBV5-4 and TRBJ1-3): ETGVTQSPTHLIKTRGQQVTLRCSSQSGHNTVSWYQQALGQGPQFIFQYYREEENGRGNFPPRFSGLQFPNYSSELNVNALELDDSALYLCASSAGQYSGNTIYFGEGSWLTVV.

This sequence joins TRBV7-2 and TRBJ1-5, with D hard to call. V was trimmed by 2 bases and J by 6 bases, leaving 5 bases between them. Looked up from germline, CDR1 is SGHTA and CDR2 is FQGNSA. This CDR3 comprises 12 residues. The CDR3 protein is CASSLFGQPQHF. CDR3 nucleotides: TGTGCCAGCAGCTTATTCGGTCAGCCCCAGCATTTT.

The chain links TRBV12-3 or TRBV12-4 to TRBJ1-5; D call uncertain. The ends were cut back, 0 bases at V and 4 bases at J, with 7 bases in the middle. This CDR3 comprises 14 residues. In DNA, the CDR3 is TGTGCCAGCAGTTTAGCCAGGCGGAATCAGCCCCAGCATTTT. This codes for CASSLARRNQPQHF.

This clonotype was seen only a few times. The rearrangement uses TRBV5-1 and TRBJ2-2; D gene uncertain. The length of the CDR3 is 15 residues. Deletions cut 4 bases from V and 0 bases from J, with 10 bases between. The V gene's germline CDR1 is SGHRS and CDR2 YFSETQ. CDR3 nucleotide sequence: TGCGCCAGCAGCCTCTCCCTATCGAACACCGGGGAGCTGTTTTTT. Translated: CASSLSLSNTGELFF.

This clonotype was seen repeatedly, ten times or more. V gene TRBV12-3 or TRBV12-4 combines with J gene TRBJ2-5, with D maybe TRBD1 (5 bases). Trimming stripped 5 bases from V and 4 bases from J, with 11 bases between. The CDR3 has 13 residues. CDR3 DNA sequence: TGTGCCAGCAGTGACAGAGCTCGAGAGACCCAGTACTTC. Translated, it gives CASSDRARETQYF.

A few counts support this clonotype. The chain couples TRBV25-1 to TRBJ1-2; a weak D match, TRBD1 (5 bases). Germline CDR1 reads MGHDK; CDR2 reads SYGVNS. The CDR3 has 13 residues. Between the trimmed V and J ends, which lost 3 bases and 6 bases, there was a span of 11 bases. CDR3 sequence (DNA): TGTGCCAGCAGTGATGGGGGGACTAATGGCTACACCTTC. Translation: CASSDGGTNGYTF.

The V gene is TRBV7-6, the J gene TRBJ2-1; TRBD2 aligns across 9 bases. V lost 5 bases to trimming and J lost 9 bases; unmatched junction nucleotides: 11. CDR1 is SGHVS, CDR2 FNYEAQ, per germline. The CDR3 sequence is 15 residues long. The CDR3 DNA sequence: TGTGCCAGCAGCCTCGGGACTAGCTCCTCGGGTGAGCAGTTCTTC. Translating gives CASSLGTSSSGEQFF.

This clonotype appeared a few times. V and J are TRBV5-4 and TRBJ1-2; D is perhaps TRBD1 (5 bases). The V end lost 3 bases, the J end lost 4 bases, and 13 bases lay between the germline ends. This CDR3 has 14 residues. CDR1 SGHNT and CDR2 YYREEE come from the germline V gene (reference sequence). CDR3 residues: CASSSLKGTYGYTF. The CDR3 DNA sequence: TGTGCCAGCAGCTCATTAAAGGGGACCTATGGCTACACCTTC.

This clonotype appeared many times. The chain employs TRBV4-3 and TRBJ1-1, with D possibly matching TRBD1 (6 bases). The CDR3 spans 15 residues. Trimming stripped 3 bases from V and 3 bases from J, with 14 bases between. Germline V lookup: CDR1 LGHNA, CDR2 YSLEER. The CDR3 nucleotides are TGCGCCAGCAGCCAGGGGGCCGGAGGGGACACTGAAGCTTTCTTT. Translated, it gives CASSQGAGGDTEAFF.

This clonotype appeared a few times. The J gene is TRBJ1-3, the V gene TRBV6-2 or TRBV6-3, with D maybe TRBD1 (5 bases). V lost 0 bases and J 7 bases, leaving 16 bases between the germline ends. Germline loops: CDR1 MNHEY, CDR2 SVGEGT. The CDR3 consists of 16 residues. The CDR3 protein is CASSYSKPDRGNTIYF. In nucleotides, the CDR3 is TGTGCCAGCAGTTACTCGAAGCCCGACAGAGGGAACACCATATATTTT.

The CDR3 DNA reads TGTGCCAGCAGCTCGGGACCCACTGGTGGGACCCAGTACTTC. It codes for CASSSGPTGGTQYF. This chain links TRBV11-3 with TRBJ2-5, with D perhaps given as TRBD1 or TRBD2 (5 bases each). This CDR3 is built from 14 residues. Trimming shortened V by 4 bases and J by 7 bases, and 16 bases separated the two germline ends. Per germline, CDR1 SGHNT and CDR2 YENEEA.

In this sample, this clonotype turned up many times. This chain connects TRBV28 to TRBJ1-5; D is possibly TRBD1 (5 bases). This CDR3 region has 15 residues. Looked up from germline, CDR1 is MDHEN and CDR2 is SYDVKM. Trimming stripped 2 bases from V and 0 bases from J, with 8 bases between. Here the CDR3 DNA reads TGTGCCAGCAGTTTAACCGGGACTAGCAATCAGCCCCAGCATTTT. It translates to CASSLTGTSNQPQHF.

The rearrangement links TRBV12-3 or TRBV12-4 to TRBJ1-1, with D perhaps matching TRBD1 (6 bases). V was cut by 7 bases and J by 4 bases, with 13 bases left in between. The CDR3 is 13 amino acids. The CDR3 DNA reads TGTGCCAGCAATGCTCAGGGGTTCACTGAAGCTTTCTTT. Translating gives CASNAQGFTEAFF.